The TCR beta chain under discussion was sequenced for a study of blood T cell repertoires in COVID-19. As for the study in general: Both acute and convalescent COVID-19 samples were obtained from the United States, Italy and Spain. PBMCs, B-cell-depleted T cells, or T cells were the source of the cDNA or gDNA that made up the material.

Original processing methods: Cell counts per sample came from amplifying reference gene primers. Measured with immunoSEQ multiplex PCR; TCRdb has only the in-frame clones, and not every one. D and trimming come from the DNA, and the V and J calls and clone size come from that table. Of around 130,000 clones in the sample, 80% to 90% were seen once. This CDR3 spans 14 amino acids. Germline V gene lookup returns CDR1 MNHEY and CDR2 SVGAGI. Trimming stripped 5 bases from V and 2 bases from J, with 12 bases between. This receptor was obtained from a middle-aged man with active or convalescent COVID-19. The chain couples TRBV6-5 to TRBJ2-5, with D unclear. Material: peripheral blood. The CDR3 sequence is CASSPLVQQETQYF. CDR3 sequence (DNA): TGTGCCAGCAGTCCTCTAGTCCAGCAAGAGACCCAGTACTTC.